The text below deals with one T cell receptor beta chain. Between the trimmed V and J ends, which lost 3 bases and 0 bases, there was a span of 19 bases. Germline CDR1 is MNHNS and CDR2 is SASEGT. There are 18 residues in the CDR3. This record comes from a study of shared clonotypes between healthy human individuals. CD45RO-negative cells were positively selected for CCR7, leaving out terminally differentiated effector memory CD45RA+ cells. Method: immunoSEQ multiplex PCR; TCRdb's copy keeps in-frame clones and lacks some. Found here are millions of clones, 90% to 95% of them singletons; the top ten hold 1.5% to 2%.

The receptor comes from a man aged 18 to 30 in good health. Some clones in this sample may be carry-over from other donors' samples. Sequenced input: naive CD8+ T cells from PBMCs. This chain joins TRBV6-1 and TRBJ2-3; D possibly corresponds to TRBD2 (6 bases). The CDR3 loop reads CASSDRTFYGGSTDTQYF. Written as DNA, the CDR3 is TGTGCCAGCAGTGATCGCACATTCTACGGGGGAAGCACAGATACGCAGTATTTT.